One and the same sample provided the 13 T cell receptor beta chains below, sequenced in a study of regulatory T cells in long-lasting Graves disease. Both iRepertoire HTBI primers and Arm-PCR of CDR3 regions were used to build the TCR beta libraries. MiXCR was run by TCRdb on the multiplex PCR reads, yielding one entry per CDR3 protein. The sample records 350,000 to 550,000 distinct CDR3 sequences, around 13% being singletons. Time point given: newly diagnosed GD, antithyroid drugs for less than 3 months. The authors made the TCR library using RNA they extracted from PBMCs. The same specimen was also included in a second study, on T cells in Graves' hyperthyroidism and ophthalmopathy.

The sample consisted of peripheral blood mononuclear cells (PBMCs), taken at new diagnosis, from a patient treated with antithyroid drugs. The origin of the receptors is a woman aged 45-65 years with Graves disease.

The chain uses TRBV20-1 and TRBJ2-7, with D hard to call. The V end was cut by 0 bases, the J end by 12 bases, with 3 bases between. The CDR3 totals 8 residues. CDR1 is DFQATT and CDR2 is SNEGSKA in the germline V gene (reference sequence). CDR3 region: CSAREGYF. CDR3 bases: TGCAGTGCTAGAGAAGGGTACTTC.

A word on this clonotype: A far more abundant clone sits one base away, making this likely a read error. CDR3 residues: CASSDGGGSSYNEQYF. CDR3 nucleotide sequence: TGTGCCAGCAGCGACGGTGGGGGGAGCTCCTACAATGAGCAGTACTTC. This chain uses TRBV2 with TRBJ2-5, with a tentative D call TRBD2 (6 bases). Germline-derived CDR1 and CDR2 are SNHLY and FYNNEI. Trimming took 6 bases from V and 11 from J, leaving 28 bases between them. There are 16 residues in the CDR3.

This clonotype came up a few times. CDR3 residues: CSVENLRNTEAFF. The CDR3 DNA reads TGCAGCGTTGAAAACCTCCGGAACACTGAAGCTTTCTTT. The rearrangement uses TRBV29-1 and TRBJ1-1; D uncertain. The CDR3 covers 13 residues. From germline, CDR1 is SQVTM and CDR2 ANQGSEA. V gave up 2 bases and J gave up 1 base, with 8 bases separating them.

This clonotype has a count of ten or more. This rearrangement joins TRBV30 to TRBJ2-3; TRBD2 aligns across 7 bases. J gave up 2 bases and V 1 base, and 6 bases lay outside the gene matches. This CDR3 spans 15 amino acids. The germline gives CDR1 GTSNPN, CDR2 SVGIG (reference sequence). CDR3 nucleotides: TGTGCCTGGAGTGGAACGGGAGGTCACACAGATACGCAGTATTTT. Its translation is CAWSGTGGHTDTQYF.

The chain links TRBV5-8 to TRBJ2-3, with 13 bases aligning to TRBD2. The CDR3 is 16 residues long. The germline CDR1 and CDR2 sequences are SGHTS and YDEGEE. V lost 3 bases to trimming and J lost 7 bases; unmatched junction nucleotides: 8. This chain's CDR3 is CASSSGLAGVPHTQYF. CDR3 DNA: TGTGCCAGCAGCTCTGGACTAGCGGGAGTACCACATACGCAGTATTTT.

The sample holds a few counts of this clonotype. DNA for the CDR3: TGCAGTGCCCGCGGGAGGGCCTTCGATGAGCAGTTCTTC. It is translated as CSARGRAFDEQFF. The rearrangement uses TRBV20-1 and TRBJ2-1, with 9 bases lining up with TRBD2. CDR1 and CDR2 (germline): DFQATT, SNEGSKA (reference sequence). Germline trimming cut 6 bases from V and 8 bases from J; bases unmatched to any gene: 8. The CDR3 runs 13 residues.

This clonotype was detected only a few times. The chain recombines TRBV11-2 with TRBJ2-3; TRBD2 aligns across 7 bases. V gave up 5 bases and J gave up 0 bases; unmatched junction bases: 8. The CDR3 spans 16 residues. In germline, CDR1 is SGHAT, CDR2 FQNNGV. The CDR3 coding sequence is TGTGCCAGCAGCCGATTTTGGGGGGGAAGCACAGATACGCAGTATTTT. It yields the protein CASSRFWGGSTDTQYF.

Details on this clonotype: A much larger clone differs from this one at a single base, so this may be a read error. The genes are TRBV7-9 and TRBJ2-1, with 10 bases identical to TRBD2. Germline V lookup: CDR1 SEHNR, CDR2 FQNEAQ (reference sequence). The CDR3 contains 16 residues. The CDR3 spells CAGSLALSSGRYEQFF. DNA of the CDR3: TGTGCCGGCAGCTTAGCGTTGTCTAGCGGGAGATATGAGCAGTTCTTC.

This clonotype has ten or more counts. The chain is built from TRBV6-5 and TRBJ1-3; the D is unclear. V dropped 0 bases and J dropped 1 base, with 16 bases sitting between them. The germline V gene encodes CDR1 MNHEY and CDR2 SVGAGI. This CDR3 spans 18 amino acids. The CDR3 DNA follows: TGTGCCAGCAGTTACTCGAGCCCGCGTGCGGGGTCTGGAAACACCATATATTTT. This encodes CASSYSSPRAGSGNTIYF.

The chain has TRBV24-1 and TRBJ2-2; TRBD2 aligns across 14 bases. Germline V gene lookup returns CDR1 KGHDR and CDR2 SFDVKD. CDR3 length equals 20 residues. V was pared by 1 base and J by 0 bases, with 6 bases of the junction left unmatched. For the CDR3, the DNA is TGTGCCACCAGTGATTTCACAGGACTAGCGGGAGGTTCGAACACCGGGGAGCTGTTTTTT. It specifies CATSDFTGLAGGSNTGELFF.

At least ten counts were recorded for this clonotype. The chain carries TRBV28 and TRBJ1-1; weak D call: TRBD1 (6 bases). V was trimmed by 7 bases and J by 2 bases, leaving 17 bases between them. The germline gives CDR1 MDHEN, CDR2 SYDVKM. This CDR3 is built from 15 residues. The CDR3 region has the DNA TGTGCCAGCACCCGAGGGGGGGAGGGAAACACTGAAGCTTTCTTT. It encodes CASTRGGEGNTEAFF. The full variable domain, rest sourced from reference TRBV28 and TRBJ1-1, is DVKVTQSSRYLVKRTGEKVFLECVQDMDHENMFWYRQDPGLGLRLIYFSYDVKMKEKGDIPEGYSVSREKKERFSLILESASTNQTSMYLCASTRGGEGNTEAFFGQGTRLTVV.

With regard to this clonotype: Mismatch with germline at one junction end may stem from a read error. The V gene is TRBV12-3 or TRBV12-4, the J gene TRBJ2-7; TRBD2 matches 8 bases. The CDR3 is 16 amino acids. Here the CDR3 reads CASSLAISGRNYERYF. CDR3 coding DNA: TGTGCCAGCAGTTTAGCGATAAGCGGGAGAAACTACGAGCGGTACTTC.

This clonotype was recorded a few times. The rearrangement uses TRBV28 and TRBJ2-3; D may be TRBD2 (6 bases). The germline V and J ends were trimmed by 5 bases and 0 bases, with 12 bases remaining between them. The germline CDR1 and CDR2 sequences are MDHEN and SYDVKM. The CDR3 consists of 15 residues. CDR3 region: CASSLASASTDTQYF. In DNA, the CDR3 is TGTGCCAGCAGTCTGGCTAGCGCGAGCACAGATACGCAGTATTTT.